This T cell receptor (beta chain) was captured by sequencing in a study of cytomegalovirus exposure and HLA in healthy donors. Study-level background: The 120 validation repertoires, a later analysis reported, used the same platform as the 550 to 700 repertoires from the first cohort.

Regarding the study as a whole: Most TCR sequences proved rare, with some public TCRs found in many donors. Cytomegalovirus status was reportedly diagnosed by the classifier with high specificity and sensitivity.

Turning to this clone: Its specificity is unknown.

The CDR3 spans 14 residues. Germline CDR1 reads SNHLY; CDR2 reads FYNNEI. V shed 6 bases and J 5 bases; nucleotides not matched to a gene: 7. Profiling relied on immunoSEQ multiplex PCR, and the TCRdb table lists in-frame clones only, not all of them. This sample has 250,000 to 300,000 clones, with 65% to 90% found just once. This chain links TRBV2 with TRBJ2-3; TRBD2 matches 8 bases. Sequencing was done on a sample of PBMCs. The sequence was obtained from a young woman in good health and CMV-seronegative. Here the CDR3 reads CASRLAVAEDTQYF. In nucleotides, the CDR3 is TGTGCCAGCAGACTAGCGGTAGCGGAAGATACGCAGTATTTT.